This T cell receptor beta chain was documented in a study of cytomegalovirus exposure and HLA in healthy donors. Study results and caveats: The authors enumerated roughly 160 TCR beta chains as linked to cytomegalovirus. Reports indicated that the classifier achieved high specificity and sensitivity in diagnosing cytomegalovirus status. The number of N-insertions in an Asian-associated ancestry cluster was reportedly below the approximately 700-donor mean in a later analysis. A cluster of highly shared sequence variants was likely a sequencing artifact.

V was shortened by 5 bases and J by 6 bases, with 14 bases between the two germline ends. Germline CDR1 and CDR2: SGHVS and FNYEAQ. The CDR3 runs to 14 residues. 13 Jbeta primers and 60 Vbeta primers were used for the PCR. Repertoires were generated with immunoSEQ multiplex PCR, while TCRdb's copy carries only in-frame clones and drops some. The sample lists about 190,000 clones, 84% occurring once. With regard to this clone: The antigen remains undetermined.

The sequencing sample was made of PBMCs. The chain is built from TRBV7-6 and TRBJ1-5; D not certain. This sequence originates from a boy younger than 18 in good health and CMV-seronegative. As DNA, the CDR3 is TGTGCCAGCAGCCCCGCTTATATGAGTCAGCCCCAGCATTTT. Translated: CASSPAYMSQPQHF.